One T cell receptor beta chain is described in this entry. Its specificity is not known. This sample was taken from a study of beta chain features in type 1 diabetes. cDNA synthesis used the whole RNA isolate, giving expressed TCRB sequences. The table came from immunoSEQ multiplex PCR; TCRdb's copy has only in-frame clones and leaves some out. The profile shows more than 350,000 clones, more than 9.5% of them singletons. Stem cell-like memory, regulatory, central memory and naive CD4+ cells were sorted via CD45RO/CCR7/CD25/CD127/CD95/CD27. Once sorted, every population was more than 98% pure. The germline gives CDR1 SGHTA, CDR2 FQGTGA. Trimming took 5 bases from V and 2 from J, leaving 7 bases between them. This CDR3 is 13 amino acids long. Findings and limits, study-wide: Patients' naive, central memory and Treg TCRB repertoires seemed closer to one another than those of healthy donors.

This TCR came from a woman under 30 in good health. J is TRBJ2-1 and V is TRBV7-3, with D possibly being TRBD2 (5 bases). Sequenced: naive CD4+ T cells from blood. The CDR3 sequence is CASSTGTYNEQFF. In DNA form, the CDR3 reads TGTGCCAGCAGCACCGGGACCTACAATGAGCAGTTCTTC.